This entry lists 19 T cell receptor beta chains sequenced from one sample in a study of neoadjuvant nivolumab and ipilimumab in lung cancer (dated by TCRdb to about 2020). Libraries were prepared through the immunoSEQ multiplex PCR assay. In its TCRdb copy, this immuneACCESS table keeps in-frame sequences only and misses some clones. Where compared with another copy, unresolved V genes explain less than half of these, and the others have no known cause. This sample lists about 7,300 clones; more than 70% were detected once. The ten largest clonotypes hold about 6.8% of the sample. This specimen's time point label, per the study, means: at surgical resection after neoadjuvant nivolumab +/- ipilimumab. Specimen: tumor tissue, collected after neoadjuvant nivolumab, alone or with ipilimumab, at or shortly before surgery. These TCRs come from an adult with non-small cell lung cancer.

There are a few counts of this clone. Written as DNA, the CDR3 is TGTGCCAGCAGCATACAGGGGGAGGGGACCCCTAGGAGCTACACCTTC. Its protein product is CASSIQGEGTPRSYTF. The chain uses TRBV5-4 and TRBJ1-2; 8 bases agree with TRBD1. This CDR3 comprises 16 residues. Unmatched junction bases numbered 17, after V lost 4 bases and J lost 9 bases. Germline CDR1 reads SGHNT; CDR2 reads YYREEE (reference sequence).

This chain joins TRBV20-1 and TRBJ1-1; D not resolved. The CDR3 contains 11 residues. CDR1 and CDR2 from the germline V gene are DFQATT and SNEGSKA (reference sequence). Trimming left V 6 bases short and J 3 bases short, with 8 bases between. The CDR3 region has the DNA TGCAGTGCCAACCCCTACACTGAAGCTTTCTTT. Its protein is CSANPYTEAFF.

The chain uses TRBV6-6 and TRBJ2-7; weak D call: TRBD2 (6 bases). The CDR3 is 15 residues long. The germline V gene encodes CDR1 MNHNY and CDR2 SVGAGI (reference sequence). V was cut by 5 bases and J by 3 bases, with 17 bases left in between. CDR3 protein: CASSPSDYSFYEQYF. The CDR3, as DNA: TGTGCCAGCAGTCCCTCGGACTACTCATTCTACGAGCAGTACTTC.

Here the CDR3 reads CASTESGRGKQYF. The CDR3 DNA sequence: TGTGCCAGCACCGAGAGCGGGCGGGGGAAGCAGTACTTC. The gene calls are TRBV7-9 and TRBJ2-7; 7 bases fit TRBD2. Germline values: CDR1 SEHNR, CDR2 FQNEAQ (reference sequence). This CDR3 has 13 amino acids. Trimming took 7 bases from V and 8 from J; bases not matched to a gene: 11. Full variable domain (missing parts from reference TRBV7-9 and TRBJ2-7): DTGVSQNPRHKITKRGQNVTFRCDPISEHNRLYWYRQTLGQGPEFLTYFQNEAQLEKSRLLSDRFSAERPKGSFSTLEIQRTEQGDSAMYLCASTESGRGKQYFGPGTRLTVT.

This sequence joins TRBV28 and TRBJ2-7; D not resolved. Trimming pared 3 bases from V and 4 bases from J, leaving 4 bases between. The CDR3 covers 11 residues. The germline CDR1 and CDR2 sequences are MDHEN and SYDVKM. CDR3: CASSFSYEQYF. The CDR3 DNA sequence: TGTGCCAGCAGTTTCTCATACGAGCAGTACTTC.

The V call is TRBV29-1, the J call TRBJ1-3; 7 bases fit TRBD1. The CDR3 has 15 amino acids. Trimming at V came to 1 base and at J to 5 bases, leaving 8 bases not matched to a gene. Germline assignment: CDR1 SQVTM and CDR2 ANQGSEA. DNA of the CDR3: TGCAGCGTTGAAGCCCCGGGAAGGGGGCGAAACACCATATATTTT. Protein product: CSVEAPGRGRNTIYF.

CDR3: CASSLAGTEYNEQFF. Written as DNA, the CDR3 is TGCGCCAGCAGCTTGGCAGGGACAGAGTACAATGAGCAGTTCTTC. The chain combines TRBV5-1 with TRBJ2-1; TRBD1 agrees at 7 bases. The CDR3 contains 15 residues. Germline trimming cut 0 bases from V and 4 bases from J; bases unmatched to any gene: 4. The germline V gene encodes CDR1 SGHRS and CDR2 YFSETQ.

The chain is built from TRBV7-2 and TRBJ2-3; TRBD2 might be the D (5 bases). CDR3 length equals 14 residues. Germline V CDR1 and CDR2: SGHTA, FQGNSA. V was pared by 6 bases and J by 5 bases, with 15 bases between. CDR3 amino acids: CASRRGGGRDTQYF. The DNA for the CDR3 is TGTGCCAGCAGGAGAGGTGGAGGCAGAGATACGCAGTATTTT.

The V gene is TRBV10-3, the J gene TRBJ2-3, with 14 bases aligning to TRBD2. After removal of 5 bases from V and 3 bases from J, the junction contained 4 bases not matched to a gene. Germline lookup yields CDR1 ENHRY and CDR2 SYGVKD. This CDR3 spans 16 amino acids. The CDR3 nucleotides are TGTGCCATCAGTCCAGGACTAGCGGGGGGAACAGATACGCAGTATTTT. This gives the protein CAISPGLAGGTDTQYF.

The rearrangement links TRBV7-9 to TRBJ1-1; TRBD1 matches 10 bases. Germline CDR1 is SEHNR and CDR2 is FQNEAQ (reference sequence). This CDR3 region has 15 residues. The V gene end was trimmed by 5 bases and the J gene end by 5 bases; junction bases not matched to a gene: 8. DNA for the CDR3: TGTGCCAGCAGCATACGGACAGGGGGAGAAACTGAAGCTTTCTTT. This gives the protein CASSIRTGGETEAFF.

The chain recombines TRBV18 with TRBJ2-1; TRBD1 aligns across 9 bases. The CDR3 consists of 16 residues. CDR1 KGHSH and CDR2 LQKENI come from the germline V gene. J lost 0 bases, V lost 4 bases, and 4 bases had no gene match. CDR3 coding DNA: TGTGCCAGCTCACGAGGGACAGGGAGCTCCTACAATGAGCAGTTCTTC. This translates into CASSRGTGSSYNEQFF. The full variable domain, completed using reference TRBV18 and TRBJ2-1, is NAGVMQNPRHLVRRRGQEARLRCSPMKGHSHVYWYRQLPEEGLKFMVYLQKENIIDESGMPKERFSAEFPKEGPSILRIQQVVRGDSAAYFCASSRGTGSSYNEQFFGPGTRLTVL.

V usage is TRBV27 and J usage is TRBJ2-7; D perhaps matches TRBD1 (6 bases). The germline V gene has CDR1 MNHEY and CDR2 SMNVEV (reference sequence). Trimming removed 5 bases at V and 1 base at J, with 15 bases between. The CDR3 is made up of 15 amino acids. DNA for the CDR3: TGTGCCAGCAGTCCCAGGGGATCCGCTTCCTACGAGCAGTACTTC. The encoded protein is CASSPRGSASYEQYF.

The chain is built from TRBV5-1 and TRBJ2-7, with a tentative D call TRBD2 (7 bases). From germline, CDR1 is SGHRS and CDR2 YFSETQ. Trimming shortened V by 4 bases and J by 4 bases, and 12 bases separated the two germline ends. The CDR3 spans 13 residues. The DNA for the CDR3 is TGCGCCAGCAGCCGGGGGGCCGGTTACGAGCAGTACTTC. Protein: CASSRGAGYEQYF. The full variable domain, with the rest looked up from reference TRBV5-1 and TRBJ2-7, is KAGVTQTPRYLIKTRGQQVTLSCSPISGHRSVSWYQQTPGQGLQFLFEYFSETQRNKGNFPGRFSGRQFSNSRSEMNVSTLELGDSALYLCASSRGAGYEQYFGPGTRLTVT.

This clone turned up a few times. The V gene is TRBV4-2, the J gene TRBJ1-2, with 8 nucleotides matching TRBD1. Germline assignment: CDR1 LGHNA and CDR2 YNFKEQ. After removal of 2 bases from V and 4 bases from J, the junction contained 12 bases not matched to a gene. This CDR3 has 17 residues. DNA for the CDR3: TGTGCCAGCAGCCAACTCTCATCAGGGGGCCGGGGCTATGGCTACACCTTC. Translation: CASSQLSSGGRGYGYTF.

This clone was seen a single time. V gene TRBV2 combines with J gene TRBJ2-5, with 8 positions matching TRBD1. Germline values: CDR1 SNHLY, CDR2 FYNNEI. CDR3 length: 12 residues. The junction had 3 bases not matched to a gene; V was cut back by 7 bases and J by 5 bases. The DNA of the CDR3 is TGTGCCAGCAACAGGGGGTATGAGACCCAGTACTTC. The encoded protein is CASNRGYETQYF. Together with reference TRBV2 and TRBJ2-5, the CDR3 gives the full variable domain: EPEVTQTPSHQVTQMGQEVILRCVPISNHLYFYWYRQILGQKVEFLVSFYNNEISEKSEIFDDQFSVERPDGSNFTLKIRSTKLEDSAMYFCASNRGYETQYFGPGTRLLVL.

J is TRBJ1-5 and V is TRBV19; D is ambiguous. This CDR3 contains 16 residues. V dropped 5 bases and J dropped 6 bases, with 20 bases sitting between them. The germline V gene has CDR1 LNHDA and CDR2 SQIVND (reference sequence). CDR3 residues: CASSSTGPSGGQPQHF. The CDR3 DNA reads TGTGCCAGTAGTTCAACTGGCCCATCCGGAGGTCAGCCCCAGCATTTT.

CDR3 in amino acids: CASSSNWLTSYEQYF. In DNA, the CDR3 is TGTGCCAGCAGTTCTAACTGGCTCACATCCTACGAGCAGTACTTC. The V gene is TRBV28, the J gene TRBJ2-7; unclear D gene. CDR1 is MDHEN, CDR2 SYDVKM, per germline. The V end lost 4 bases, the J end lost 1 base, and 14 bases lay between the germline ends. There are 15 residues in the CDR3.

This chain uses TRBV27 with TRBJ1-2, with D tentatively TRBD1 (5 bases). CDR1 and CDR2 from the germline V gene are MNHEY and SMNVEV (reference sequence). The CDR3 loop spans 12 amino acids. Trimming took off 4 bases at V and 4 bases at J, with 7 bases between the two ends. The CDR3: CASSSGGYGYTF. The CDR3, as DNA: TGTGCCAGCAGTTCTGGGGGCTATGGCTACACCTTC.

The chain joins TRBV15 to TRBJ2-5; no firm D call. V lost 0 bases to trimming and J lost 0 bases, with 8 bases between them. The germline V gene encodes CDR1 LNHNV and CDR2 YYDKDF (reference sequence). The CDR3 is 15 residues long. CDR3 bases: TGTGCCACCAGCAGAGAGTCCCATTACCAAGAGACCCAGTACTTC. It translates to CATSRESHYQETQYF.